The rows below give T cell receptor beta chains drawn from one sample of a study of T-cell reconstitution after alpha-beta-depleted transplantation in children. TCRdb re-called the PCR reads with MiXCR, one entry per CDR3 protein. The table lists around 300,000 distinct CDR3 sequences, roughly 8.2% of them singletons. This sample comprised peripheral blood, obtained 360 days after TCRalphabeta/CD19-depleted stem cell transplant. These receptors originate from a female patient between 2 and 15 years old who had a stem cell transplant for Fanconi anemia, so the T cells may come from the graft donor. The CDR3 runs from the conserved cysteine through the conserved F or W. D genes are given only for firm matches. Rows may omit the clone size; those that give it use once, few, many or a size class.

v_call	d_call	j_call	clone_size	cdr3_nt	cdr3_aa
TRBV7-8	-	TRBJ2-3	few	TGTGCCAGCAGCTTAGTAAGGGTCCCCATGGATACGCAGTATTTT	CASSLVRVPMDTQYF
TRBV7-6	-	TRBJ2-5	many	TGTGCCAGCAACCTATTACAGGGGGGGCCTCAAGAGACCCAGTACTTC	CASNLLQGGPQETQYF
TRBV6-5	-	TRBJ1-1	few	TGTGCCAGTGCAATCGGGGCGAACACTGAAGCTTTCTTT	CASAIGANTEAFF
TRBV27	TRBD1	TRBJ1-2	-	TGTGCCAGCAAACATACCGGGACAGCCCTTAACTATGGCTACACCTTC	CASKHTGTALNYGYTF
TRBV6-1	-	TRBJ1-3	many	TGTGCCAGCAAGAGAGCCGGAAACACCATATATTTT	CASKRAGNTIYF
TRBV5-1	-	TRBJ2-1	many	TGCGCCAGCAGCTTGGTTAGTCCGGGTGAGCAGTTCTTC	CASSLVSPGEQFF
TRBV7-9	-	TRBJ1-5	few	TGTGCCAGCAGCGGGAGGAGAAATCAGCCCCAGCATTTT	CASSGRRNQPQHF
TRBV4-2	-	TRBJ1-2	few	TGTGCCAGCAGCCCCCCGGGGGCAGAATGGTATGGCTACACCTTC	CASSPPGAEWYGYTF
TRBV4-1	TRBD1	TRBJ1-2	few	TGCGCCAGCAGCCACTTTAAAGGACAGGGGAACTATGGCTACACCTTC	CASSHFKGQGNYGYTF
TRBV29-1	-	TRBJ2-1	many	TGCAGCTCCGGACAGGGTATCATGGGGGGGTACAATGAGCAGTTCTTC	CSSGQGIMGGYNEQFF
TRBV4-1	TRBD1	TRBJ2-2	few	TGCGCCAGCAGCCACGGGCCCGGGACAGGAAAAACCGGGGAGCTGTTTTTT	CASSHGPGTGKTGELFF
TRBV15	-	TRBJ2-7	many	TGTGCCACCAGCAGAGATATTAACGGGGCCTACGAGCAGTACTTC	CATSRDINGAYEQYF
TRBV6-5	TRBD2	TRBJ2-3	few	TGTGCCAGCAGTTACGGCCTAGCGGCAGATACGCAGTATTTT	CASSYGLAADTQYF
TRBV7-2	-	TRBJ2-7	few	TGTGCCAGCAGTTTTTCGCGGGGACGGTACTACGAGCAGTACTTC	CASSFSRGRYYEQYF
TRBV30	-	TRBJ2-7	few	TGTGCCTGGAATGGACCGGGCGAGTACGAGCAGTACTTC	CAWNGPGEYEQYF
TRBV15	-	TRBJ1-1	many	TGTGCCACCAGCAGAGACACTTTCTTGAACACTGAAGCTTTCTTT	CATSRDTFLNTEAFF
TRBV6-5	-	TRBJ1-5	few	TGTGCCAGCAGCCGCCTTGGGCAGCCCCAGCATTTT	CASSRLGQPQHF
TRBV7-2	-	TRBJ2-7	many	TGTGCCAGCAGCCAGTATACCTACGAGCAGTACTTC	CASSQYTYEQYF
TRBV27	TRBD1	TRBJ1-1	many	TGTGCCAGCAGTGCGGGACAGGGATTCTCAGCTTTCTTT	CASSAGQGFSAFF
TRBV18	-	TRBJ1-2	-	TGTGCCAGCTCAAAACAGGGACTATATGGCTACACCTTC	CASSKQGLYGYTF
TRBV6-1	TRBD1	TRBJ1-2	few	TGTGCCAGCAGAACGGGAGAGGGGGCGAGTGATGGCTACACCTTC	CASRTGEGASDGYTF
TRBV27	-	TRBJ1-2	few	TGTGCCAGCCTTAGCCGGCAGGGCCCGAACTATGGCTACACCTTC	CASLSRQGPNYGYTF
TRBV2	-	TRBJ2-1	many	TGTGCCAGCAGCGTGACAGGAGAACCTTACAATGAGCAGTTCTTC	CASSVTGEPYNEQFF
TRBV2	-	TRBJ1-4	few	TGTGCCAGCTTAGTACGGCGGAATGAAAAACTGTTTTTT	CASLVRRNEKLFF
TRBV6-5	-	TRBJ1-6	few	TGTGCCAGCAGTTACCAGGGTTCCAATTCACCCCTCCACTTT	CASSYQGSNSPLHF
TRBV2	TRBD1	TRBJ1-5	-	TGTGCCAGTACACAGGACAGGGTAGAACAGCCCCAGCATTTT	CASTQDRVEQPQHF
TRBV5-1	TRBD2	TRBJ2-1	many	TGCGCCAGCAGCTCACAACCGGGACTAGCGGGGGAAGAGAAGCAGTTCTTC	CASSSQPGLAGEEKQFF
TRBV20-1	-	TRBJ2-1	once	TGCAGTGCCCGGGGCGGGGGCGGAAGCTCCTACAATGAGCAGTTCTTC	CSARGGGGSSYNEQFF
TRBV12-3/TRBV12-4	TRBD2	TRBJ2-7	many	TGTGCCAGCAGTTTTCTAGCGGGAGAATCCTACGAGCAGTACTTC	CASSFLAGESYEQYF
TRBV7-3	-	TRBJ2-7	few	TGTGCCAGCAGCCTAACCGTAGCGCTCGGAACCTACGAGCAGTACTTC	CASSLTVALGTYEQYF
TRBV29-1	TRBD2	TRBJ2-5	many	TGCAGCGCCCTGGGGGGGGATGAGACCCAGTACTTC	CSALGGDETQYF
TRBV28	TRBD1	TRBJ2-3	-	TGTGCCAGCAGTACGCGACAGGGGGCTAGCACAGATACGCAGTATTTT	CASSTRQGASTDTQYF
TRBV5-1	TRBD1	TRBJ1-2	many	TGCGCCAGCAGCTTGGGACAGGGGGCTTATGGCTACACCTTC	CASSLGQGAYGYTF
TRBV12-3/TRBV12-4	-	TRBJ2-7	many	TGTGCCAGCAGTTTGGCGAGCTCCTACGAGCAGTACTTC	CASSLASSYEQYF
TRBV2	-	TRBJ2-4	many	TGTGCCAGCAGTGACTACGACATTCAGTACTTC	CASSDYDIQYF
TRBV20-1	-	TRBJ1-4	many	TGCAGTGCTCGACAGCGCCCCGGAATAAATGAAAAACTGTTTTTT	CSARQRPGINEKLFF
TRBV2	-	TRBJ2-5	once	TGTGCCAGTCAAGAGCAGGCGGTCCAAGAGACCCAGTACTTC	CASQEQAVQETQYF
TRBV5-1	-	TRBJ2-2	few	TGCGCCAGCAGCCCCTTGGCCAGGGGAAACGGGGAGCTGTTTTTT	CASSPLARGNGELFF
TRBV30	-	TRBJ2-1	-	TGTGCCTGGAGTGTAAGCAATGAGCAGTTCTTC	CAWSVSNEQFF
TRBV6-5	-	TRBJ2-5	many	TGTGCCAGCAGTTTTCTCGGGACTGATTGGGAGACCCAGTACTTC	CASSFLGTDWETQYF
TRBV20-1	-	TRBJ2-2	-	TGCAGTGCTAGGACTCGGGGTGACACCGGGGAGCTGTTTTTT	CSARTRGDTGELFF
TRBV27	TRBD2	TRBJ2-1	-	TGTGCCAGCAGTTCCGGACTAGTACCGAGAAATGAGCAGTTCTTC	CASSSGLVPRNEQFF
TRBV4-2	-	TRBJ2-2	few	TGTGCCAGCAGCCAAGATAGGGAGACCGGGGAGCTGTTTTTT	CASSQDRETGELFF
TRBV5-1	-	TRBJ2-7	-	TGCGCCAGCAGCTCGGGCCCGGCGGCGGGACCCTCCTACGAGCAGTACTTC	CASSSGPAAGPSYEQYF
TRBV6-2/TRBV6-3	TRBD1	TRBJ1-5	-	TGTGCCAGCAGGGCGAGGGGGCCAAGTCAGCCCCAGCATTTT	CASRARGPSQPQHF
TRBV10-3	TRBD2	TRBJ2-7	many	TGTGCCATCAGTGAGTCGACGCGGGAGGACGAGCAGTACTTC	CAISESTREDEQYF
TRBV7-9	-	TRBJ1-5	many	TGTGCCAGCAGCTTTTGGGATCAGCCCCAGCATTTT	CASSFWDQPQHF
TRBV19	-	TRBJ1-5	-	TGTGCCAGTAGTATGAACTCGCCCCAGCATTTT	CASSMNSPQHF
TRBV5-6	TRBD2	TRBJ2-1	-	TGTGCCAGCAGATCGACCGGGACTAGCGGGAGTTATGAGCAGTTCTTC	CASRSTGTSGSYEQFF
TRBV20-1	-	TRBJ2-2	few	TGCAGTGCTAGAGAAAGAAGGGGAGTTAAATTCGGCGGGGAGCTGTTTTTT	CSARERRGVKFGGELFF
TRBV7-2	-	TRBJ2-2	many	TGTGCCAGCAGCACTAGAAGGGGGGGACCCAAGAACACCGGGGAGCTGTTTTTT	CASSTRRGGPKNTGELFF
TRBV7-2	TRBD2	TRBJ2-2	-	TGTGCCAGCAGCTTAGCCGGGGGGGCCGGAACCGGGGAGCTGTTTTTT	CASSLAGGAGTGELFF
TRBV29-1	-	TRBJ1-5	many	TGCAGCGTTGGTTGGGGTAATCAGCCCCAGCATTTT	CSVGWGNQPQHF
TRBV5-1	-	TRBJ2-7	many	TGCGCCAGCAGCTTGGCCCCAGGGATCTCCTACGAGCAGTACTTC	CASSLAPGISYEQYF
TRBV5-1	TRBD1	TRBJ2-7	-	TGCGCCAGCAGCCGAGGGGGCCCCGGAGAGCAGTACTTC	CASSRGGPGEQYF
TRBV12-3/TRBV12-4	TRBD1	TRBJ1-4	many	TGTGCCAGCACCTCTACCTGGGGACAGCCTAATGAAAAACTGTTTTTT	CASTSTWGQPNEKLFF
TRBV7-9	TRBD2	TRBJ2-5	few	TGTGCCAGCAGCTTAACTAGCGGGGGAGGAGAGACCCAGTACTTC	CASSLTSGGGETQYF
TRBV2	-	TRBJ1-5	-	TGTGCCAGCAGTGACAATTACGGCCGCAATCAGCCCCAGCATTTT	CASSDNYGRNQPQHF
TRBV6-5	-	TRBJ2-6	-	TGTGCCAGCAGTTATCAGGGGAGCTCTGGGGCCAACGTCCTGACTTTC	CASSYQGSSGANVLTF